One sample yielded the 23 T cell receptor beta chains listed below, sequenced in a study of T-cell reconstitution after alpha-beta-depleted transplantation in children (dated by TCRdb to about 2016). Libraries were prepared through PCR. The sequencer listed for this sample is Illumina HiSeq 2500. TCR library preparation used molecular barcoding, with unique molecular identifiers applied to normalize quantification of the TCRbeta repertoire. TCRdb's own reprocessing of the public reads used fastp at Q25 and MiXCR and kept productive beta chains. For every CDR3 protein sequence, its rows merge into one entry that carries the most common genes and DNA. Across this sample there are 350,000 to 450,000 distinct CDR3 sequences, with around 20% seen only once. The top ten clonotypes cover approximately 3.8% of the sample. The sequenced sample was PBMCs from the stem cell graft donor, obtained from the stem cell graft. These receptors originate from a human donor who donated a stem cell graft to a child with acute myeloid leukemia.

This clonotype appeared many times. This chain connects TRBV29-1 to TRBJ2-1; perhaps TRBD2 as D (5 bases). This CDR3 is 10 amino acids long. From germline, CDR1 is SQVTM and CDR2 ANQGSEA. The V gene lost 3 bases and the J gene lost 9 bases, with 6 bases spanning the gap. This CDR3 reads CSVDEGEQFF. CDR3 nucleotides: TGCAGCGTTGATGAGGGTGAGCAGTTCTTC.

The chain is built from TRBV7-2 and TRBJ2-2; 7 nucleotides line up with TRBD1. Trimming at V came to 1 base and at J to 6 bases, leaving 2 bases not matched to a gene. The germline gives CDR1 SGHTA, CDR2 FQGNSA. The CDR3 is 14 residues long. The CDR3 spells CASSLVQGSGELFF. The CDR3 nucleotides read TGTGCCAGCAGCTTAGTACAGGGGTCCGGGGAGCTGTTTTTT. Combining the CDR3 with reference TRBV7-2 and TRBJ2-2 gives the whole variable domain GAGVSQSPSNKVTEKGKDVELRCDPISGHTALYWYRQSLGQGLEFLIYFQGNSAPDKSGLPSDRFSAERTGGSVSTLTIQRTQQEDSAVYLCASSLVQGSGELFFGEGSRLTVL.

This clonotype was counted a few times. J is TRBJ2-2 and V is TRBV25-1; D is ambiguous. Trimming cost V 6 bases and J 4 bases, with 9 bases left between them. This CDR3 region has 13 residues. Per the germline V gene, CDR1 is MGHDK and CDR2 is SYGVNS. CDR3 protein: CASRPFGTGELFF. CDR3 nucleotides: TGTGCCAGCAGACCTTTCGGCACCGGGGAGCTGTTTTTT.

This clonotype was counted a few times. The rearrangement joins TRBV2 to TRBJ2-5; 8 bases are shared with TRBD1. This CDR3 contains 16 residues. The germline CDR1 and CDR2 sequences are SNHLY and FYNNEI. V shed 6 bases, J shed 2 bases, and the junction held 11 bases outside the gene matches. CDR3 nucleotides: TGTGCCAGCAGGGAATGGCGGACAGGGTCTCAAGAGACCCAGTACTTC. This codes for CASREWRTGSQETQYF.

The chain carries TRBV3-1 and TRBJ2-2; D remains ambiguous. The ends were cut back, 2 bases at V and 2 bases at J, with 3 bases in the middle. CDR3 size: 13 residues. Germline V CDR1 and CDR2: LGHDT, YNNKEL (reference sequence). Here the CDR3 DNA reads TGTGCCAGCAGCCAATTTAACACCGGGGAGCTGTTTTTT. Translating it yields CASSQFNTGELFF.

This chain uses TRBV5-5 with TRBJ1-1, with a weak D call TRBD1 (6 bases). The CDR3 covers 16 residues. Trimming removed 6 bases at V and 0 bases at J, with 18 bases between. CDR1 is SGHKS and CDR2 is YYEKEE in the germline V gene (reference sequence). The CDR3 loop reads CASTLGASAMNTEAFF. The DNA for the CDR3 is TGTGCCAGCACCCTGGGGGCCAGTGCCATGAACACTGAAGCTTTCTTT.

This sequence joins TRBV5-1 and TRBJ1-1; 9 positions match TRBD1. CDR1 and CDR2 from the germline V gene are SGHRS and YFSETQ. The CDR3 is 16 residues long. Germline trimming cut 0 bases from V and 3 bases from J; bases unmatched to any gene: 6. DNA for the CDR3: TGCGCCAGCAGCTTGGGAGGACAGGGGTGGTACACTGAAGCTTTCTTT. It codes for CASSLGGQGWYTEAFF.

CDR3 DNA sequence: TGTGCCAGCAGCTTAGCGCTGGGGGGGCGGCAGTTCTTC. Translation: CASSLALGGRQFF. The chain joins TRBV7-9 to TRBJ2-1, with a weak D call TRBD2 (7 bases). The CDR3 sequence is 13 residues long. The V end was cut by 0 bases, the J end by 12 bases, with 12 bases between. CDR1 and CDR2 (germline): SEHNR, FQNEAQ (reference sequence). Looking up the rest from reference TRBV7-9 and TRBJ2-1 gives the full variable domain: DTGVSQNPRHKITKRGQNVTFRCDPISEHNRLYWYRQTLGQGPEFLTYFQNEAQLEKSRLLSDRFSAERPKGSFSTLEIQRTEQGDSAMYLCASSLALGGRQFFGPGTRLTVL.

V gene TRBV10-3 combines with J gene TRBJ2-7, with 8 bases matching TRBD2. Germline V gene data show CDR1 as ENHRY and CDR2 as SYGVKD. Losses at the gene ends were 6 bases for V and 0 bases for J; bases not matched to a gene: 10. The length of the CDR3 is 16 residues. This CDR3 reads CAIRTLAGPSSYEQYF. CDR3 nucleotide sequence: TGTGCCATCAGAACCCTAGCGGGCCCGAGCTCCTACGAGCAGTACTTC.

This chain uses TRBV2 with TRBJ2-6; 8 nucleotides line up with TRBD1. The CDR3 covers 19 residues. CDR1 is SNHLY, CDR2 FYNNEI, per germline. V dropped 8 bases and J dropped 0; count of bases not matched to a gene: 15. CDR3: CASCSLQGALVSGANVLTF. Written as DNA, the CDR3 is TGTGCCAGCTGTTCCCTCCAGGGGGCTTTGGTCTCTGGGGCCAACGTCCTGACTTTC.

This clonotype was counted between two and nine times. The chain employs TRBV5-1 and TRBJ2-7; 9 bases match TRBD1. CDR1 is SGHRS, CDR2 YFSETQ, per germline. The CDR3 runs 14 residues. V was pared by 5 bases and J by 3 bases, with 6 bases of the junction left unmatched. The CDR3 nucleotides read TGCGCCAGCAGGATACAGGGGGCGGACTACGAGCAGTACTTC. This sequence encodes CASRIQGADYEQYF.

This chain links TRBV12-3 or TRBV12-4 with TRBJ2-7; D might be TRBD1 (6 bases). This CDR3 region has 14 residues. The ends were cut back, 3 bases at V and 7 bases at J, with 16 bases in the middle. The CDR3 sequence: CASSFRAGVGEQYF. The CDR3 DNA reads TGTGCCAGCAGTTTTAGGGCAGGGGTAGGGGAGCAGTACTTC.

The genes are TRBV29-1 and TRBJ1-1; 9 bases match TRBD1. The germline CDR1 and CDR2 sequences are SQVTM and ANQGSEA. The CDR3 is 13 amino acids. The V and J ends lost 3 bases and 5 bases, in that order; junction bases with no gene match: 4. The CDR3: CSVEGQGLTEAFF. CDR3 DNA: TGCAGCGTTGAGGGACAGGGTTTAACTGAAGCTTTCTTT.

The V and J genes are TRBV28 and TRBJ1-4; a weak D match, TRBD1 (5 bases). V was cut by 5 bases and J by 0 bases, with 16 bases left in between. The germline V gene encodes CDR1 MDHEN and CDR2 SYDVKM. There are 17 residues in the CDR3. CDR3 residues: CASSPPGRGPTNEKLFF. CDR3 nucleotides: TGTGCCAGCAGTCCCCCGGGGCGGGGCCCAACTAATGAAAAACTGTTTTTT.

This clonotype was picked up many times. The chain employs TRBV6-5 and TRBJ2-3; TRBD1 aligns across 10 bases. Trimming removed 3 bases from V and 3 bases from J; junction bases left unmatched: 6. Germline CDR1 reads MNHEY; CDR2 reads SVGAGI. The CDR3 loop spans 16 amino acids. CDR3 sequence (DNA): TGTGCCAGCAGTTATCCGACAGGGGGCAGGACAGATACGCAGTATTTT. It yields the protein CASSYPTGGRTDTQYF.

The CDR3, as DNA: TGCAGTGCTAGAGGTTCGGCCAGCGGGAGTTTTTATGAGCAGTTCTTC. Its protein product is CSARGSASGSFYEQFF. The chain is built from TRBV20-1 and TRBJ2-1; 8 bases agree with TRBD2. The CDR3 is 16 residues long. Germline V gene data show CDR1 as DFQATT and CDR2 as SNEGSKA (reference sequence). V trimming: 1 base; J trimming: 8 bases; junction bases outside the gene matches: 13.

This clonotype was seen more than once but under ten times. This rearrangement joins TRBV21-1 to TRBJ2-7; TRBD2 is the table's D call, not checked against the DNA. TRBV21-1 is listed as a pseudogene. There are 16 residues in the CDR3. The CDR3 is CASSKDGPEDTYEQYF. The CDR3 region has the DNA TGTGCCAGCAGCAAAGATGGGCCTGAAGACACCTACGAGCAGTACTTC.

The J gene is TRBJ1-4, the V gene TRBV7-3; no definite D call. Looked up from germline, CDR1 is SGHTA and CDR2 is FQGTGA. V shed 5 bases and J shed 3 bases, with 13 bases lying between them. The CDR3 has 15 residues. The CDR3 reads CASSPNGEANEKLFF. As DNA, the CDR3 is TGTGCCAGCAGCCCCAATGGGGAGGCTAATGAAAAACTGTTTTTT.

CDR3 in DNA: TGTGCCAGCAGTTACATGGGTCGCGAGCAGTACTTC. Translating it yields CASSYMGREQYF. The rearrangement links TRBV6-2 or TRBV6-3 to TRBJ2-7; D ambiguous. Germline-derived CDR1 and CDR2 are MNHEY and SVGEGT. The CDR3 covers 12 residues. Trimming cost V 2 bases and J 6 bases, with 8 bases left between them.

V and J are TRBV20-1 and TRBJ1-5; tentative D call: TRBD1 (5 bases). The V end lost 5 bases, the J end lost 7 bases, and 15 bases lay between the germline ends. The CDR3 contains 13 residues. Looked up from germline, CDR1 is DFQATT and CDR2 is SNEGSKA (reference sequence). The CDR3 spells CSAEPGARQPQHF. The DNA of the CDR3 is TGCAGTGCTGAGCCTGGGGCTCGGCAGCCCCAGCATTTT.

This chain links TRBV5-6 with TRBJ2-3; 12 bases align to TRBD2. This CDR3 has 16 amino acids. Germline CDR1 reads SGHDT; CDR2 reads YYEEEE. The trim removed 0 bases at V and 4 bases at J, leaving 3 bases unmatched. CDR3 residues: CASSLASGRAADTQYF. CDR3 DNA: TGTGCCAGCAGCTTGGCTAGCGGGAGGGCCGCAGATACGCAGTATTTT.

This clonotype was seen more than once but under ten times. The genes are TRBV9 and TRBJ2-7; D might be TRBD2 (6 bases). Per germline, CDR1 SGDLS and CDR2 YYNGEE. The ends were cut back, 0 bases at V and 4 bases at J, with 14 bases in the middle. The CDR3 has 15 amino acids. The CDR3: CASSVAEGSGYEQYF. CDR3 nucleotides: TGTGCCAGCAGCGTAGCTGAGGGTAGCGGTTACGAGCAGTACTTC. The whole variable domain, remainder taken from reference TRBV9 and TRBJ2-7, is DSGVTQTPKHLITATGQRVTLRCSPRSGDLSVYWYQQSLDQGLQFLIQYYNGEERAKGNILERFSAQQFPDLHSELNLSSLELGDSALYFCASSVAEGSGYEQYFGPGTRLTVT.

In its sample, this clonotype was seen a few times. V and J are TRBV4-1 and TRBJ2-7, with TRBD2 as a possible D gene (6 bases). The germline CDR1 and CDR2 sequences are MGHRA and YSYEKL. The germline V and J ends were trimmed by 7 bases and 0 bases, with 19 bases remaining between them. This CDR3 has 16 amino acids. The CDR3 coding sequence is TGCGCCAGCAATCCTGGGGGAGGACGGTACTCCTACGAGCAGTACTTC. Translating gives CASNPGGGRYSYEQYF.